This entry lists 23 T cell receptor beta chains sequenced from one sample in a study of blood T cell repertoires in COVID-19. Some clones are missing from TCRdb's copy, which holds only in-frame ones; the method was immunoSEQ multiplex PCR. In the table there are just under 250,000 clones, approximately 86% of which are singletons. The sequenced sample consisted of peripheral blood. These receptors all stem from a woman aged 25-40 years who had recovered from COVID-19.

By share, this clone ranks as medium-sized. This chain connects TRBV5-1 to TRBJ2-1, with TRBD2 matching over 13 bases. CDR3 length: 15 residues. The trim removed 4 bases at V and 9 bases at J, leaving 7 bases unmatched. The germline V gene encodes CDR1 SGHRS and CDR2 YFSETQ. DNA of the CDR3: TGCGCCAGCAGCCTACTAGCGGGGGGGCCGGCTGAGCAGTTCTTC. Protein product: CASSLLAGGPAEQFF. Variable domain in full (rest from reference TRBV5-1 and TRBJ2-1): KAGVTQTPRYLIKTRGQQVTLSCSPISGHRSVSWYQQTPGQGLQFLFEYFSETQRNKGNFPGRFSGRQFSNSRSEMNVSTLELGDSALYLCASSLLAGGPAEQFFGPGTRLTVL.

The chain is built from TRBV7-2 and TRBJ1-6; D unresolved. The CDR3 consists of 12 residues. CDR1 is SGHTA, CDR2 FQGNSA, per germline. V lost 5 bases and J 9 bases, leaving 8 bases between the germline ends. CDR3 nucleotides: TGTGCCAGCAGCACGGGATTTTCACCCCTCCACTTT. Translation gives CASSTGFSPLHF.

The chain links TRBV15 to TRBJ1-2, with D possibly TRBD1 on 5 matching bases. Germline assignment: CDR1 LNHNV and CDR2 YYDKDF (reference sequence). Deletions cut 6 bases from V and 4 bases from J, with 15 bases between. CDR3 length equals 14 residues. The CDR3 loop reads CATRDNGIGYGYTF. The DNA of the CDR3 is TGTGCCACCAGGGACAATGGGATTGGCTATGGCTACACCTTC.

The DNA of the CDR3 is TGTGCCAGCAGTAAAACATTTTCCTACGAGCAGTACTTC. Translation gives CASSKTFSYEQYF. The chain has TRBV2 and TRBJ2-7; no firm D call. The germline gives CDR1 SNHLY, CDR2 FYNNEI. V lost 5 bases and J lost 1, with 9 bases in between. The CDR3 consists of 13 residues. The variable domain in full, with the rest retrieved from reference TRBV2 and TRBJ2-7, is EPEVTQTPSHQVTQMGQEVILRCVPISNHLYFYWYRQILGQKVEFLVSFYNNEISEKSEIFDDQFSVERPDGSNFTLKIRSTKLEDSAMYFCASSKTFSYEQYFGPGTRLTVT.

This clone came up once. The chain carries TRBV5-4 and TRBJ2-6; perhaps TRBD1 as D (6 bases). Germline loops: CDR1 SGHNT, CDR2 YYREEE (reference sequence). CDR3 length: 17 amino acids. Trimming pared 4 bases from V and 0 bases from J, leaving 14 bases between. CDR3 coding DNA: TGTGCCAGCAGCCGGACAGACCTAGCCTCTGGGGCCAACGTCCTGACTTTC. Its protein product is CASSRTDLASGANVLTF.

This chain links TRBV7-9 with TRBJ2-3; perhaps TRBD2 as D (6 bases). Germline assignment: CDR1 SEHNR and CDR2 FQNEAQ (reference sequence). The CDR3 contains 13 residues. V lost 5 bases to trimming and J lost 5 bases, with 11 bases between them. Here the CDR3 reads CASSRRDLDTQYF. The CDR3 region has the DNA TGTGCCAGCAGCCGCCGGGACTTAGATACGCAGTATTTT.

This clone has just one count. The rearrangement joins TRBV6-5 to TRBJ2-1, with 9 bases that match TRBD2. This CDR3 has 15 amino acids. Trimming cost V 6 bases and J 0 bases; bases outside gene matches: 3. The V gene's germline CDR1 is MNHEY and CDR2 SVGAGI. The CDR3 bases are TGTGCCAGCAGACAGCGGGGGGTCTCCTACAATGAGCAGTTCTTC. Protein sequence: CASRQRGVSYNEQFF.

The V call is TRBV7-9, the J call TRBJ2-1; the D is unclear. Per germline, CDR1 SEHNR and CDR2 FQNEAQ (reference sequence). V lost 5 bases and J 6 bases, leaving 5 bases between the germline ends. The CDR3 is made up of 11 amino acids. CDR3 amino acids: CASSSPNEQFF. CDR3 in DNA: TGTGCCAGCAGCAGCCCCAATGAGCAGTTCTTC.

The chain couples TRBV7-2 to TRBJ1-2; TRBD1 aligns across 8 bases. The germline V gene encodes CDR1 SGHTA and CDR2 FQGNSA. J was trimmed by 4 bases and V by 1 base; bases with no gene match: 5. The CDR3 runs to 15 residues. CDR3 DNA sequence: TGTGCCAGCAGCTTAGGACAGGGGACTATCTATGGCTACACCTTC. This gives the protein CASSLGQGTIYGYTF.

This clone has just one count. V is TRBV29-1 and J is TRBJ1-5, with D tentatively TRBD1 (6 bases). CDR3 length equals 14 residues. The V gene lost 6 bases and the J gene lost 3 bases, with 15 bases spanning the gap. From germline, CDR1 is SQVTM and CDR2 ANQGSEA. Here the CDR3 reads CSVNFGTHNQPQHF. In nucleotides, the CDR3 is TGCAGCGTCAATTTTGGGACACACAATCAGCCCCAGCATTTT.

The CDR3 loop reads CAGAGAHNEQFF. Written as DNA, the CDR3 is TGTGCCGGAGCGGGGGCCCACAATGAGCAGTTCTTC. This rearrangement joins TRBV6-5 to TRBJ2-1, with 8 bases lining up with TRBD2. V lost 11 bases to trimming and J lost 5 bases; unmatched junction nucleotides: 5. The length of the CDR3 is 12 residues. In germline, CDR1 is MNHEY, CDR2 SVGAGI.

The CDR3 here is CASSQDVNRPVEETQYF. For the CDR3, the DNA is TGTGCCAGCAGCCAAGATGTTAACAGGCCGGTAGAAGAGACCCAGTACTTC. V usage is TRBV3-1 (or the pseudogene TRBV3-2) and J usage is TRBJ2-5; TRBD1 might be the D (5 bases). V was cut by 0 bases and J by 3 bases, with 17 bases left in between. Germline V gives CDR1 LGHDT, CDR2 YNNKEL (reference sequence). The CDR3 contains 17 residues.

CDR3 loop: CASSITIPWSSYNEQFF. The CDR3 DNA follows: TGTGCCAGTAGTATTACTATTCCCTGGAGCTCCTACAATGAGCAGTTCTTC. This chain joins TRBV19 and TRBJ2-1; no clear D gene. Germline V gene lookup returns CDR1 LNHDA and CDR2 SQIVND (reference sequence). The CDR3 is made up of 17 amino acids. Trimming cost V 3 bases and J 0 bases, with 15 bases left between them.

This chain links TRBV3-1 (or the pseudogene TRBV3-2) with TRBJ2-3, with D maybe TRBD2 (6 bases). Germline V gene data show CDR1 as LGHDT and CDR2 as YNNKEL (reference sequence). The V gene lost 4 bases and the J gene lost 9 bases, with 17 bases spanning the gap. CDR3 length equals 14 residues. DNA of the CDR3: TGTGCCAGCAGCCCCGGGACTGAGGTGGGAACGCAGTATTTT. Translating gives CASSPGTEVGTQYF.

The J gene is TRBJ2-7, the V gene TRBV4-1, with D perhaps matching TRBD2 (5 bases). This CDR3 region has 13 residues. The ends were cut back, 0 bases at V and 2 bases at J, with 5 bases in the middle. Germline values: CDR1 MGHRA, CDR2 YSYEKL. The chain's CDR3 is CASSQDGTYEQYF. Written as DNA, the CDR3 is TGCGCCAGCAGCCAAGACGGGACCTACGAGCAGTACTTC.

The rearrangement links TRBV5-6 to TRBJ1-2; 12 nucleotides align to TRBD1. V lost 3 bases to trimming and J lost 7 bases; unmatched junction nucleotides: 4. Germline CDR1 SGHDT, CDR2 YYEEEE. The length of the CDR3 is 14 residues. CDR3 sequence: CASSSGQGAFGYTF. CDR3 coding DNA: TGTGCCAGCAGCTCGGGACAGGGGGCGTTTGGCTACACCTTC. The whole variable domain, filled in from reference TRBV5-6 and TRBJ1-2, reads DAGVTQSPTHLIKTRGQQVTLRCSPKSGHDTVSWYQQALGQGPQFIFQYYEEEERQRGNFPDRFSGHQFPNYSSELNVNALLLGDSALYLCASSSGQGAFGYTFGSGTRLTVV.

CDR3 coding DNA: TGTGCCAGCAGCGCCCCCGCGAGATATGGAAACACCATATATTTT. Its protein product is CASSAPARYGNTIYF. V gene TRBV14 combines with J gene TRBJ1-3; D remains ambiguous. Germline assignment: CDR1 SGHDN and CDR2 FVKESK. CDR3 length: 15 residues. V lost 5 bases, J lost 3 bases, and 14 bases lay in between.

The chain combines TRBV5-6 with TRBJ1-2; 10 positions match TRBD1. The CDR3 consists of 17 residues. CDR1 and CDR2 (germline): SGHDT, YYEEEE. Trimming took 2 bases from V and 8 from J; bases not matched to a gene: 15. The CDR3 loop is CASSFTGTGVSISGYTF. The CDR3 coding sequence is TGTGCCAGCAGCTTTACCGGGACAGGGGTATCTATATCCGGCTACACCTTC.

The V call is TRBV5-1, the J call TRBJ2-2; D possibly corresponds to TRBD2 (6 bases). Trimming removed 4 bases from V and 6 bases from J, with 10 bases in between. Germline CDR1 SGHRS, CDR2 YFSETQ. CDR3 size: 13 residues. For the CDR3, the DNA is TGCGCCAGCAGCAGCCTAGCGTCCGGGGAGCTGTTTTTT. This gives the protein CASSSLASGELFF.

Here the CDR3 DNA reads TGCGCCAGCAGCCAGATCGGACTAGCGGGGGGGCCGGTTTACAATGAGCAGTTCTTC. It codes for CASSQIGLAGGPVYNEQFF. V and J are TRBV4-1 and TRBJ2-1, with 15 bases identical to TRBD2. Germline CDR1 and CDR2: MGHRA and YSYEKL. The CDR3 has 19 amino acids. V gave up 3 bases and J gave up 4 bases; unmatched junction bases: 10.

V is TRBV7-2 and J is TRBJ1-5; D is undetermined. Germline lookup yields CDR1 SGHTA and CDR2 FQGNSA. The CDR3 has 15 residues. V shed 5 bases and J shed 2 bases, with 13 bases lying between them. CDR3 sequence: CASSLMSLGNQPQHF. The CDR3 nucleotides read TGTGCCAGCAGCCTTATGTCCCTTGGCAATCAGCCCCAGCATTTT.

The genes are TRBV15 and TRBJ2-5, with D uncertain. The CDR3 runs 13 residues. Trimming removed 9 bases from V and 1 base from J, with 12 bases in between. Per germline, CDR1 LNHNV and CDR2 YYDKDF (reference sequence). CDR3 loop: CATNSGLQETQYF. CDR3 coding DNA: TGTGCCACTAATTCAGGCCTCCAAGAGACCCAGTACTTC.

The chain uses TRBV15 and TRBJ1-3; 7 bases fit TRBD1. Germline CDR1 LNHNV, CDR2 YYDKDF (reference sequence). The CDR3 loop spans 15 amino acids. Trimming took 3 bases from V and 4 from J; bases not matched to a gene: 6. The CDR3, as DNA: TGTGCCACCAGCAGTCGACAGGGATCCGGAAACACCATATATTTT. It translates to CATSSRQGSGNTIYF.